This is a list of T cell receptor beta chains from one sample in a study of T-cell memory formation after mild COVID-19. One entry per CDR3 protein, called by TCRdb with MiXCR from the 5' RACE reads. The repertoire includes some 250,000 distinct CDR3 sequences, roughly 17% of them detected once, and roughly 24% sits in the top ten. The sample comprised PBMCs or a T cell subset sorted from them (not recorded which). The origin of the receptors is a man aged 18 to 30 who had mild COVID-19 (a few samples of this study predate the infection). Cell type and time point are not known. Both conserved end residues are trimmed from each CDR3. A D gene is named only where the DNA matches it firmly.

>NA|TRBJ2-7|TRBV4-3
ASSLRQTTLGSYEQY
>NA|TRBJ2-1|TRBV6-2/TRBV6-3
ASGQQQF
>NA|TRBJ2-4|TRBV3-1
ASSQASGNIQY
>TRBD1|TRBJ1-6|TRBV7-9
ASSRTGGGSPLH
>TRBD2|TRBJ2-1|TRBV6-6
ASRYPRTSGGAKDNEQF
>TRBD1|TRBJ1-2|TRBV4-3
ASSRKGGLGYT
>TRBD1|TRBJ2-7|TRBV7-8
ASSLGTGPYEQY
>NA|TRBJ1-1|TRBV5-1
ASSAAGGLNTEAF
>NA|TRBJ2-6|TRBV30
ACPKGPYSGANVLT
>NA|TRBJ1-6|TRBV5-1
ASSFEMRGRGSPLH
>TRBD1|TRBJ1-5|TRBV20-1
SAVRQGDGQPQH
>TRBD1|TRBJ2-2|TRBV2
ASSRDRESTGELF
>TRBD1|TRBJ2-7|TRBV6-5
ASSPDRAEQY
>NA|TRBJ2-4|TRBV20-1
SARRPPLAKNIQY
>NA|TRBJ2-3|TRBV6-6
ASSPVGSTDTQY
>NA|TRBJ1-1|TRBV7-2
ASSLGMGTEAF
>NA|TRBJ2-1|TRBV5-1
ASSLGQGSSSYNEQF
>NA|TRBJ2-5|TRBV4-3
ASSQEAGRVGETQY
>NA|TRBJ2-3|TRBV20-1
SASVTDTDTQY
>TRBD1|TRBJ2-7|TRBV6-5
ASSYSRTGGYEQY
>NA|TRBJ2-3|TRBV14
ASSQDPTDTQY
>NA|TRBJ2-5|TRBV7-9
ASSFGQAETQY
>TRBD1|TRBJ2-7|TRBV4-3
ASAPAGGSYEQY
>NA|TRBJ1-6|TRBV30
AWRPDSRGPLH
>NA|TRBJ2-5|TRBV5-1
ASSLDSQQETQY
>NA|TRBJ1-1|TRBV6-5
ASSYIGGVNTEAF
>NA|TRBJ2-7|TRBV11-2
ASSSRTEYEQY
>NA|TRBJ2-2|TRBV20-1
SARDWGRVNTGELF
>NA|TRBJ1-2|TRBV20-1
SAREPGVYGYT
>TRBD2|TRBJ2-5|TRBV7-2
ASSFGASGGPVETQY
>TRBD2|TRBJ2-3|TRBV5-1
ASSSGGPTDTQY
>TRBD1|TRBJ2-4|TRBV5-1
ASSSWGQGDIQY
>NA|TRBJ2-2|TRBV6-5
ASSLVGANTGELF
>NA|TRBJ2-5|TRBV9
ASGGTASETQY
>NA|TRBJ2-2|TRBV5-1
ASTFHTNTGELF
>NA|TRBJ1-1|TRBV6-4
ASSEGQGTNTEAF
>NA|TRBJ1-5|TRBV6-2/TRBV6-3
ASSRDSNQPQH
>NA|TRBJ1-1|TRBV6-5
ASSPRGNTEAF
>NA|TRBJ1-2|TRBV20-1
SVGGGVIYGYT
>NA|TRBJ2-1|TRBV27
ASDVNPSSYNEQF
>TRBD2|TRBJ2-4|TRBV4-1
ASSRGTSGGIQY
>TRBD2|TRBJ2-3|TRBV7-9
ASSSPSLWGGTDTQY
>NA|TRBJ2-3|TRBV28
ASSRPGSRADTQY
>TRBD2|TRBJ2-5|TRBV5-1
ASSLFFSGEETQY
>TRBD2|TRBJ2-5|TRBV4-1
ASSQGASGGDQTQY
>TRBD2|TRBJ2-7|TRBV11-3
ASSPGGFDEQY
>NA|TRBJ2-3|TRBV7-9
ALQGARKDTQY
>NA|TRBJ2-2|TRBV6-2/TRBV6-3
ASSPVGLNTGELF
>NA|TRBJ2-5|TRBV25-1
ASSESGTLRETQY
>NA|TRBJ1-2|TRBV3-1
ASSQDWGGNGYT
>NA|TRBJ2-7|TRBV28
ASTAAGQEQY
>TRBD2|TRBJ2-3|TRBV5-1
ASSFGRGGRSTDTQY
>TRBD1|TRBJ2-2|TRBV14
ASSGRDRGRPGELF
>NA|TRBJ2-3|TRBV7-2
ASSLERTDTQY
>TRBD1|TRBJ2-1|TRBV29-1
SVEVEDRRNEQF